This T cell receptor (beta chain) originates from a study of T cells after yellow fever vaccination. Trimming left V 4 bases short and J 7 bases short, with 25 bases between. The CDR3 totals 16 residues. The V gene's germline CDR1 is SQVTM and CDR2 ANQGSEA. This clonotype was seen a handful of times. TCRdb re-analysed the 5' RACE reads in MiXCR, keeping a single row per CDR3 protein. The data contain a few hundred thousand distinct CDR3 sequences, 6.8% of them singletons. This material consisted of PBMCs, taken approximately 40 days after the first yellow fever vaccination. V and J are TRBV29-1 and TRBJ1-2; tentative D call: TRBD1 (5 bases). The receptor's source is a man between 18 and 29 years old who received the YFV17D yellow fever vaccine. CDR3 bases: TGCAGCGTTGGCGTAGAGGGACTACCTCCCCAGGCTGGCTACACCTTC. Translated: CSVGVEGLPPQAGYTF.